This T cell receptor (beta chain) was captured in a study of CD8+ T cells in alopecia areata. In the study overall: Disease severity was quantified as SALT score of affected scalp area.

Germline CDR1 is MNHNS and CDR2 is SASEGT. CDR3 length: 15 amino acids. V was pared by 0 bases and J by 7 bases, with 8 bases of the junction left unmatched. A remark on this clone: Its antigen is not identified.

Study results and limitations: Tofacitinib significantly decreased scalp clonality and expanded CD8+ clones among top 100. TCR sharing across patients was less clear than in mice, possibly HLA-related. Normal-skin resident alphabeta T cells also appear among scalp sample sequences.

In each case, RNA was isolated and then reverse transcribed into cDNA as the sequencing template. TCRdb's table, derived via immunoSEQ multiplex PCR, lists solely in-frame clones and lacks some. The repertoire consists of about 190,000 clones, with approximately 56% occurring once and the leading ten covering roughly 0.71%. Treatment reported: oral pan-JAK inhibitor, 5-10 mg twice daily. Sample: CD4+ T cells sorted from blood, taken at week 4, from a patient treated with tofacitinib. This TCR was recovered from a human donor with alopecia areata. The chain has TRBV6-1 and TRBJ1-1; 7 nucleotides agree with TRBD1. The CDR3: CASSEAQTGRLEAFF. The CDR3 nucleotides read TGTGCCAGCAGTGAAGCGCAGACAGGGAGGCTTGAAGCTTTCTTT.